The 17 T cell receptor beta chains given below trace back to one sample, sequenced in a study of T cell changes during pregnancy in multiple sclerosis. Profiled with immunoSEQ multiplex PCR; TCRdb holds only in-frame clones, not every one. The sample carries 65,000 to 90,000 clones, roughly 90% recorded once. The sequencing here drew on peripheral blood, taken in the first trimester of pregnancy. These receptors were collected from a female donor with multiple sclerosis, enrolled in a pregnancy study.

This rearrangement joins TRBV27 to TRBJ2-1, with 11 nucleotides matching TRBD2. The CDR3 has 16 residues. V shed 2 bases and J 9 bases; nucleotides not matched to a gene: 9. CDR1 is MNHEY and CDR2 is SMNVEV in the germline V gene (reference sequence). CDR3 in DNA: TGTGCCAGCAGTTTAGGGCTAGCGGGAGGACGGAGTGAGCAGTTCTTC. It codes for CASSLGLAGGRSEQFF.

The V and J genes are TRBV30 and TRBJ2-3; 8 nucleotides line up with TRBD1. Germline assignment: CDR1 GTSNPN and CDR2 SVGIG (reference sequence). The CDR3 sequence is 13 residues long. With 1 base clipped from V and 6 bases from J, the junction kept 3 bases outside the gene matches. The CDR3, as DNA: TGTGCCTGGAGTGGAGACAGGGGCGATACGCAGTATTTT. Its translation: CAWSGDRGDTQYF.

This clone was seen only once. This chain uses TRBV19 with TRBJ2-1, with a weak D call TRBD1 (5 bases). Deletions cut 1 base from V and 9 bases from J, with 10 bases between. Germline V gene lookup returns CDR1 LNHDA and CDR2 SQIVND (reference sequence). This CDR3 is built from 13 residues. Here the CDR3 reads CASSIVGAGEQFF. CDR3 sequence (DNA): TGTGCCAGTAGTATAGTAGGGGCCGGTGAGCAGTTCTTC. The complete variable domain, with remaining parts taken from reference TRBV19 and TRBJ2-1, reads DGGITQSPKYLFRKEGQNVTLSCEQNLNHDAMYWYRQDPGQGLRLIYYSQIVNDFQKGDIAEGYSVSREKKESFPLTVTSAQKNPTAFYLCASSIVGAGEQFFGPGTRLTVL.

The V and J genes are TRBV7-3 and TRBJ1-1; D is unclear. CDR1 is SGHTA and CDR2 is FQGTGA in the germline V gene. Trimming took off 2 bases at V and 5 bases at J, with 9 bases between the two ends. This CDR3 contains 13 residues. The CDR3 DNA reads TGTGCCAGCAGCTTAGGTACGGGGACTGAAGCTTTCTTT. As protein: CASSLGTGTEAFF.

The rearrangement links TRBV10-3 to TRBJ2-7, with 10 bases lining up with TRBD2. The CDR3 has 17 residues. V lost 7 bases, J lost 9 bases, and 21 bases stayed unmatched. CDR1 ENHRY and CDR2 SYGVKD come from the germline V gene. CDR3 nucleotide sequence: TGTGCCATCATTAAGTGGGCTAGCGGGGGAATAACTCAGGGGCAGTACTTC. Amino acids: CAIIKWASGGITQGQYF.

The CDR3 DNA sequence: TGTGCCAGCAGCTCGGGACTAGCGGGAGTTATGAACAATGAGCAGTTCTTC. It is translated as CASSSGLAGVMNNEQFF. This chain joins TRBV5-4 and TRBJ2-1; 14 bases match TRBD2. This CDR3 has 17 residues. Trimming removed 3 bases from V and 5 bases from J; junction bases left unmatched: 7. The germline V gene encodes CDR1 SGHNT and CDR2 YYREEE (reference sequence).

The chain recombines TRBV2 with TRBJ1-1; perhaps TRBD1 as D (6 bases). CDR1 and CDR2 (germline): SNHLY, FYNNEI. The CDR3 has 15 amino acids. Trimming stripped 7 bases from V and 5 bases from J, with 20 bases between. Here the CDR3 DNA reads TGTGCCAGCAACTTGGGGGCGGGGGTAAATACTGAAGCTTTCTTT. Its protein product is CASNLGAGVNTEAFF.

This CDR3 is CASSRDRGNSPLHF. CDR3 nucleotides: TGCGCCAGCAGCCGGGACAGGGGGAATTCACCCCTCCACTTT. This rearrangement joins TRBV5-1 to TRBJ1-6; TRBD1 aligns across 11 bases. J was trimmed by 7 bases and V by 4 bases; bases with no gene match: 1. Germline V gives CDR1 SGHRS, CDR2 YFSETQ. The CDR3 is made up of 14 amino acids.

The V call is TRBV6-6, the J call TRBJ2-5, with D perhaps TRBD1 (5 bases). Germline V gene data show CDR1 as MNHNY and CDR2 as SVGAGI (reference sequence). CDR3 length: 11 amino acids. The germline V and J ends were trimmed by 6 bases and 4 bases, with 6 bases remaining between them. CDR3 region: CASRRGETQYF. Here the CDR3 DNA reads TGTGCCAGCAGAAGGGGAGAGACCCAGTACTTC.

This clone was recorded a few times. The rearrangement joins TRBV19 to TRBJ1-1, with D hard to call. The V gene lost 10 bases and the J gene lost 7 bases, with 13 bases spanning the gap. Germline CDR1 LNHDA, CDR2 SQIVND (reference sequence). The CDR3 contains 11 residues. The CDR3 nucleotides read TGTGCCACTACAGAGGGTTTTGAAGCTTTCTTT. This encodes CATTEGFEAFF.

This clone has a single count. The chain employs TRBV4-3 and TRBJ1-1, with a tentative D call TRBD1 (6 bases). Germline loops: CDR1 LGHNA, CDR2 YSLEER. This CDR3 region has 15 residues. V was pared by 0 bases and J by 4 bases, with 12 bases between. The DNA of the CDR3 is TGCGCCAGCAGCCAAGATCGACAGGCAGTCACTGAAGCTTTCTTT. Its protein product is CASSQDRQAVTEAFF.

The chain recombines TRBV18 with TRBJ2-1, with D perhaps matching TRBD2 (6 bases). In germline, CDR1 is KGHSH, CDR2 LQKENI. V was shortened by 3 bases and J by 6 bases, with 12 bases between the two germline ends. This CDR3 is built from 14 residues. The CDR3 region is CASSPGLLLNEQFF. The DNA of the CDR3 is TGTGCCAGCTCACCCGGACTACTCCTCAATGAGCAGTTCTTC. Full variable domain (outside the CDR3, taken from reference TRBV18 and TRBJ2-1): NAGVMQNPRHLVRRRGQEARLRCSPMKGHSHVYWYRQLPEEGLKFMVYLQKENIIDESGMPKERFSAEFPKEGPSILRIQQVVRGDSAAYFCASSPGLLLNEQFFGPGTRLTVL.

The CDR3, as DNA: TGTGCCAGCAGCGTAATGGGACAGGGGGATGAATGGGGCAATCAGCCCCAGCATTTT. Its translation: CASSVMGQGDEWGNQPQHF. The chain uses TRBV9 and TRBJ1-5; 11 bases are shared with TRBD1. This CDR3 comprises 19 residues. Looked up from germline, CDR1 is SGDLS and CDR2 is YYNGEE. V trimming: 1 base; J trimming: 2 bases; junction bases outside the gene matches: 11.

To note about this clone: Other DNA sequences in this specimen translate into the identical CDR3. The V call is TRBV6-1, the J call TRBJ1-3; 7 bases match TRBD1. From germline, CDR1 is MNHNS and CDR2 SASEGT. The V and J ends lost 4 bases and 1 base, in that order; junction bases with no gene match: 1. The CDR3 is made up of 14 amino acids. Here the CDR3 DNA reads TGTGCCAGCAGTGTACAGGGGTCTGGAAACACCATATATTTT. This encodes CASSVQGSGNTIYF.

The chain is built from TRBV10-2 and TRBJ1-2; D is unresolved. This CDR3 has 14 residues. The V end was cut by 4 bases, the J end by 6 bases, with 15 bases between. Per the germline V gene, CDR1 is WSHSY and CDR2 is SAAADI. The CDR3 region is CASSVWQARDGYTF. The CDR3 DNA follows: TGCGCCAGCAGTGTGTGGCAGGCAAGAGATGGCTACACCTTC.

The chain uses TRBV28 and TRBJ2-1, with TRBD2 as a possible D gene (5 bases). Deletions cut 1 base from V and 2 bases from J, with 12 bases between. The CDR3 has 16 amino acids. The germline gives CDR1 MDHEN, CDR2 SYDVKM. The chain's CDR3 is CASSLLSQLAYNEQFF. The CDR3 bases are TGTGCCAGCAGTTTATTGTCGCAACTAGCCTACAATGAGCAGTTCTTC.

The genes are TRBV27 and TRBJ1-6; D is undetermined. This CDR3 is 17 amino acids long. CDR1 MNHEY and CDR2 SMNVEV come from the germline V gene (reference sequence). Trimming cost V 3 bases and J 7 bases, with 19 bases left between them. The CDR3 sequence is CASSFRAPGRLNSPLHF. CDR3 bases: TGTGCCAGCAGTTTTCGAGCACCTGGGAGACTGAATTCACCCCTCCACTTT.